Sequencing of this T cell receptor beta chain was carried out in a study of T cell repertoires in cytomegalovirus infection. Study-level information: Well-studied HLA-B-restricted CMV epitopes were used in the study alongside recently identified HLA-C-restricted ones.

TCRdb passed the reads through MiXCR, listing each CDR3 protein once. Of approximately 770,000 distinct CDR3 sequences listed, 25% to 30% were seen once; the top ten hold approximately 14%. The germline V gene has CDR1 ENHRY and CDR2 SYGVKD. This CDR3 comprises 16 residues. Study-level points and caveats: Carriers of CMV plus the relevant HLA were identified by cumulative public TCR beta family frequency.

This clonotype has only a few counts. Antigen specificity is unknown. An end of the junction differs from the germline gene, which may be a read error. The sequenced sample was cultured CD8+ T cells from PBMCs, obtained from culture after CMV antigen stimulation. The chain joins TRBV10-3 to TRBJ1-2, with D unresolved. This receptor was obtained from a human donor in good health (CMV status not recorded). Some clones in this sample may be carry-over from other donors' samples. The CDR3 region is CAITVRKEYGSPILTF. The CDR3, as DNA: TGTGCCATCACTGTGCGGAAGGAATACGGCTCCCCTATACTTACGTTC.